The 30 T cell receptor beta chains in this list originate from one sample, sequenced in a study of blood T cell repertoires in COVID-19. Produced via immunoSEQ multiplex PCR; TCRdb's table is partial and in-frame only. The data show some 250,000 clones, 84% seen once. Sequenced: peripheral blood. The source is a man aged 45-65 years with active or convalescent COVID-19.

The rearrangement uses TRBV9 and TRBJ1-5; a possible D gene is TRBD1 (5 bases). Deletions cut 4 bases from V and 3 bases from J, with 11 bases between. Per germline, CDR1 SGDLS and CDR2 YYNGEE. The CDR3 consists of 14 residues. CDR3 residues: CASSQTGFNQPQHF. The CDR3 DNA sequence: TGTGCCAGCAGCCAAACAGGATTCAATCAGCCCCAGCATTTT.

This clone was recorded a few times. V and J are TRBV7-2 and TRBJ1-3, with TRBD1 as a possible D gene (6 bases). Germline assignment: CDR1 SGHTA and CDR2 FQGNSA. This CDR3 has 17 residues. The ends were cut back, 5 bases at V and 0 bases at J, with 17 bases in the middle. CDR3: CASSPLTGTSSGNTIYF. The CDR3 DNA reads TGTGCCAGCAGCCCCTTGACCGGGACAAGCTCTGGAAACACCATATATTTT.

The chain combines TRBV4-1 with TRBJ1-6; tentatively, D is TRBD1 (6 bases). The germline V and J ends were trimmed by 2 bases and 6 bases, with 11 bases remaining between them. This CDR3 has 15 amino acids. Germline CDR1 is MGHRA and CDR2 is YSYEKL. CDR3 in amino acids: CASSQIQGSNSPLHF. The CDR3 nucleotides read TGCGCCAGCAGCCAAATACAGGGATCTAATTCACCCCTCCACTTT.

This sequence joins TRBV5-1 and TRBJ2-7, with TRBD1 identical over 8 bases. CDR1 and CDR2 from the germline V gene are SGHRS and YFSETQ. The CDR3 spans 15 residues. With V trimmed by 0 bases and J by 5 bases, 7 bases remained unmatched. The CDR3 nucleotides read TGCGCCAGCAGCTTGGTGGCAGGGGGCAGGGACGAGCAGTACTTC. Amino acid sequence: CASSLVAGGRDEQYF.

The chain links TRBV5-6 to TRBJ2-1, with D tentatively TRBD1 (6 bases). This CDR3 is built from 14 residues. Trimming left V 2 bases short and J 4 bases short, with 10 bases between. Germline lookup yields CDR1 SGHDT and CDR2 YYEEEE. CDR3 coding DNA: TGTGCCAGCAGCTTTAGGGGGAGATACAATGAGCAGTTCTTC. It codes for CASSFRGRYNEQFF. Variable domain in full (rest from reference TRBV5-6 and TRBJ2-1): DAGVTQSPTHLIKTRGQQVTLRCSPKSGHDTVSWYQQALGQGPQFIFQYYEEEERQRGNFPDRFSGHQFPNYSSELNVNALLLGDSALYLCASSFRGRYNEQFFGPGTRLTVL.

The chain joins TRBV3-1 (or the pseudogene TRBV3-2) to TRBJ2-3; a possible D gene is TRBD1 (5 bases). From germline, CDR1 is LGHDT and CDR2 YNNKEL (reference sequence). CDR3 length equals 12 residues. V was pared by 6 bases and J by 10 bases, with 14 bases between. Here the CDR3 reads CASRMGQRAQYF. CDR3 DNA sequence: TGTGCCAGCAGGATGGGGCAAAGGGCGCAGTATTTT.

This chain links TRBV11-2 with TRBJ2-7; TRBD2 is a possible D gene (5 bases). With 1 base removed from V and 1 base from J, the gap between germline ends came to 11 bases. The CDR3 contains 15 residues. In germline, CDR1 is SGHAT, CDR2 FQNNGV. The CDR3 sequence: CASSLGSGESYEQYF. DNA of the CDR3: TGTGCCAGCAGCTTAGGGTCCGGGGAATCCTACGAGCAGTACTTC.

The DNA for the CDR3 is TGTGCCAGCGTTGTCGGGGGGGCGAACTATGGCTACACCTTC. Protein: CASVVGGANYGYTF. The chain uses TRBV5-4 and TRBJ1-2, with a weak D call TRBD1 (6 bases). CDR1 is SGHNT and CDR2 is YYREEE in the germline V gene (reference sequence). The CDR3 consists of 14 residues. V was pared by 7 bases and J by 2 bases, with 15 bases between.

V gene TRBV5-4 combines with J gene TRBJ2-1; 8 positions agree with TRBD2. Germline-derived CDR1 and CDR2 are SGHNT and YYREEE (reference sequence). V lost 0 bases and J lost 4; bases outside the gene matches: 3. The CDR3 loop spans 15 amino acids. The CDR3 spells CASSLERELYNEQFF. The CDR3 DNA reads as TGTGCCAGCAGCTTGGAGCGGGAGTTATACAATGAGCAGTTCTTC.

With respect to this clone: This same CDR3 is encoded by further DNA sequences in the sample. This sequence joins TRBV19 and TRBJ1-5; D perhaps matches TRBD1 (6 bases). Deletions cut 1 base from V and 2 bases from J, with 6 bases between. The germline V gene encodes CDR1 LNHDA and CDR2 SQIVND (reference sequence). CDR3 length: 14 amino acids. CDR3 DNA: TGTGCCAGTAGTATAGGACAGGGCAATCAGCCCCAGCATTTT. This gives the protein CASSIGQGNQPQHF.

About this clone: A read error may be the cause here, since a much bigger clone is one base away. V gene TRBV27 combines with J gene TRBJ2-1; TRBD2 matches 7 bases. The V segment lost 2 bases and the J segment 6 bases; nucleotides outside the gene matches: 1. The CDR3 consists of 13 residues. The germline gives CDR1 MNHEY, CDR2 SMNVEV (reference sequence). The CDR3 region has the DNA TGTGCCAGCAGTTTACGGGGGGTCAATGAGCAGTTCTTC. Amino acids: CASSLRGVNEQFF.

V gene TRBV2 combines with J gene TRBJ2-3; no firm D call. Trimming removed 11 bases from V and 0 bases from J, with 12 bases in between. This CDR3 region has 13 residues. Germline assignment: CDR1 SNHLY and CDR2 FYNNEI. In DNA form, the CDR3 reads TGTGCCCAGCAGTCGGGTAGCACAGATACGCAGTATTTT. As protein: CAQQSGSTDTQYF.

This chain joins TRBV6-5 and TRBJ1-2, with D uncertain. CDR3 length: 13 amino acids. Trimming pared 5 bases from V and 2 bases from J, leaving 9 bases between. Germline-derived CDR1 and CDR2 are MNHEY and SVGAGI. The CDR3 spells CASSKTKNYGYTF. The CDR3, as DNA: TGTGCCAGCAGTAAAACAAAGAACTATGGCTACACCTTC.

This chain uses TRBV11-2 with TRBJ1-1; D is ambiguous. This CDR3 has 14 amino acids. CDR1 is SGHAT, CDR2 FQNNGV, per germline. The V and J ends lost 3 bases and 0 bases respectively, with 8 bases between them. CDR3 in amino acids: CASSFLGVNTEAFF. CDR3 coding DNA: TGTGCCAGCAGCTTCCTCGGGGTGAACACTGAAGCTTTCTTT.

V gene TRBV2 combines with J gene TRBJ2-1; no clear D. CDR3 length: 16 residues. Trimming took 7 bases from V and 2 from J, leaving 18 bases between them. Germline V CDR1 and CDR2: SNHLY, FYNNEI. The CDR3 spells CASTPAGGWTYNEQFF. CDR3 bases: TGTGCCAGCACTCCCGCCGGCGGTTGGACCTACAATGAGCAGTTCTTC.

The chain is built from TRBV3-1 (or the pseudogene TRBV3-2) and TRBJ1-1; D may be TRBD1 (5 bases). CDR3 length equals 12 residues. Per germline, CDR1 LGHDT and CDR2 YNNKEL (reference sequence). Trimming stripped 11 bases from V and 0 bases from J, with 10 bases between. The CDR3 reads CAARGLNTEAFF. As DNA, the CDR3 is TGTGCCGCAAGGGGCTTGAACACTGAAGCTTTCTTT.

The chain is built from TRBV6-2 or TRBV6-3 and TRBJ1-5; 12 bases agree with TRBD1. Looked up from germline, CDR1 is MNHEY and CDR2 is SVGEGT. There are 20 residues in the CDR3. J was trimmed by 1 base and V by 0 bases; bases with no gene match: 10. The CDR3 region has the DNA TGTGCCAGCAGTTACTCGATCCGGGACAGGGGGCTGTTAAGCAATCAGCCCCAGCATTTT. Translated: CASSYSIRDRGLLSNQPQHF.

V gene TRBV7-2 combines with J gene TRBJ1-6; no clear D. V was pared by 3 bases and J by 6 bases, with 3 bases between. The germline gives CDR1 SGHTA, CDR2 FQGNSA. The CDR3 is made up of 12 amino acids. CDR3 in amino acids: CASSLSNSPLHF. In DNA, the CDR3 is TGTGCCAGCAGCTTGAGTAATTCACCCCTCCACTTT.

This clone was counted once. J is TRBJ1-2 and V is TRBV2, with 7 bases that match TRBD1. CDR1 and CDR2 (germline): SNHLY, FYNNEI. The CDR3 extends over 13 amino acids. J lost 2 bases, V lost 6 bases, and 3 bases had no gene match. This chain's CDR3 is CASSPTGNYGYTF. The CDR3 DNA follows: TGTGCCAGCAGCCCGACAGGGAACTATGGCTACACCTTC.

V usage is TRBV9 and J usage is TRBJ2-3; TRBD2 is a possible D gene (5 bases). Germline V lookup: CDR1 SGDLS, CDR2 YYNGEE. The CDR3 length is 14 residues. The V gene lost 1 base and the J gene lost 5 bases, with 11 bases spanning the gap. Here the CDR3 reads CASSVWPRGDTQYF. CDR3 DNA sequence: TGTGCCAGCAGCGTATGGCCTCGGGGAGATACGCAGTATTTT. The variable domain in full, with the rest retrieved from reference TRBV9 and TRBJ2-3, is DSGVTQTPKHLITATGQRVTLRCSPRSGDLSVYWYQQSLDQGLQFLIQYYNGEERAKGNILERFSAQQFPDLHSELNLSSLELGDSALYFCASSVWPRGDTQYFGPGTRLTVL.

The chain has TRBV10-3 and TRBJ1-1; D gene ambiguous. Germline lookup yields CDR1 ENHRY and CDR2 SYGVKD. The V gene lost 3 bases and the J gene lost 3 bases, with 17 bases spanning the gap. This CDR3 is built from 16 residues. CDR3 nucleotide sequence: TGTGCCATCAGTGATCCCGGGAGGACGGGCCACACTGAAGCTTTCTTT. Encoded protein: CAISDPGRTGHTEAFF.

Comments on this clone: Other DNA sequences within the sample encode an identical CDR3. The CDR3 nucleotides read TGTGCCAGCAGCGCGCAGGGTAGCAATCAGCCCCAGCATTTT. As protein: CASSAQGSNQPQHF. V and J are TRBV9 and TRBJ1-5, with D perhaps matching TRBD1 (5 bases). CDR3 size: 14 residues. The germline gives CDR1 SGDLS, CDR2 YYNGEE. Trimming shortened V by 3 bases and J by 0 bases, and 7 bases separated the two germline ends. Using reference TRBV9 and TRBJ1-5 for the parts outside the CDR3, the full variable domain is DSGVTQTPKHLITATGQRVTLRCSPRSGDLSVYWYQQSLDQGLQFLIQYYNGEERAKGNILERFSAQQFPDLHSELNLSSLELGDSALYFCASSAQGSNQPQHFGDGTRLSIL.

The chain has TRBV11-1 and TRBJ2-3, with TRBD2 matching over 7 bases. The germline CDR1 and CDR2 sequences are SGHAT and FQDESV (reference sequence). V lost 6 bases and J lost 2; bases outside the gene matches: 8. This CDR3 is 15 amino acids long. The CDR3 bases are TGTGCCAGCAGTTTCGGAGCGGGGACCACAGATACGCAGTATTTT. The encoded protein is CASSFGAGTTDTQYF. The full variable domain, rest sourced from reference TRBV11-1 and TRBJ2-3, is EAEVAQSPRYKITEKSQAVAFWCDPISGHATLYWYRQILGQGPELLVQFQDESVVDDSQLPKDRFSAERLKGVDSTLKIQPAELGDSAMYLCASSFGAGTTDTQYFGPGTRLTVL.

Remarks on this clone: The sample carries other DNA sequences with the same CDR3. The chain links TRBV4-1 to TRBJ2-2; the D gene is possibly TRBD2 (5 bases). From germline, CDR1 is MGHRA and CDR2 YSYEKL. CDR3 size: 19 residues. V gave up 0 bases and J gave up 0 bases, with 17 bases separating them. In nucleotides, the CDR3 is TGCGCCAGCAGCCAAGATGGCTCGGGGTCCTTTGCGAACACCGGGGAGCTGTTTTTT. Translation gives CASSQDGSGSFANTGELFF.

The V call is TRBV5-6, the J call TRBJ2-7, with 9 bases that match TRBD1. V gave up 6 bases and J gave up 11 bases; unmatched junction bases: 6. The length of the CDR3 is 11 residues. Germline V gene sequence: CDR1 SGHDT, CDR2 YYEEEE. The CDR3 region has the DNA TGTGCCAGCACCTTCCGGGACAGGGAGTACTTC. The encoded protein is CASTFRDREYF. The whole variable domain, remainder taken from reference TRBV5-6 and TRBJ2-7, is DAGVTQSPTHLIKTRGQQVTLRCSPKSGHDTVSWYQQALGQGPQFIFQYYEEEERQRGNFPDRFSGHQFPNYSSELNVNALLLGDSALYLCASTFRDREYFGPGTRLTVT.

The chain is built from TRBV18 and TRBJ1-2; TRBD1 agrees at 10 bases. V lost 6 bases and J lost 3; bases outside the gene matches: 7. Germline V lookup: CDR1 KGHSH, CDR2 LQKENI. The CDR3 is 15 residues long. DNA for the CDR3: TGTGCCAGCTCCACAGACAGGGGGCCTGACTATGGCTACACCTTC. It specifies CASSTDRGPDYGYTF. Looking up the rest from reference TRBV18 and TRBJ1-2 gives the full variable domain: NAGVMQNPRHLVRRRGQEARLRCSPMKGHSHVYWYRQLPEEGLKFMVYLQKENIIDESGMPKERFSAEFPKEGPSILRIQQVVRGDSAAYFCASSTDRGPDYGYTFGSGTRLTVV.

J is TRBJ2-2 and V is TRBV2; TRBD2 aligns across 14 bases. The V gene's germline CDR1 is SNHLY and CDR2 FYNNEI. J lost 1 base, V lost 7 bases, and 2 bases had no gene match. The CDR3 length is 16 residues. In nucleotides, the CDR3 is TGTGCCAGCACCGGACTAGCGGGGGGGAACACCGGGGAGCTGTTTTTT. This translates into CASTGLAGGNTGELFF.

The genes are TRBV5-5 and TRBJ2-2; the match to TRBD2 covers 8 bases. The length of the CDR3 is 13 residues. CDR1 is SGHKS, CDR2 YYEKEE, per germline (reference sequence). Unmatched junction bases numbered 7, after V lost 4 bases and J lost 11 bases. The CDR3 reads CASSPAGGIELFF. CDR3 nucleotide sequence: TGTGCCAGCAGCCCGGCGGGGGGAATCGAGCTGTTTTTT.

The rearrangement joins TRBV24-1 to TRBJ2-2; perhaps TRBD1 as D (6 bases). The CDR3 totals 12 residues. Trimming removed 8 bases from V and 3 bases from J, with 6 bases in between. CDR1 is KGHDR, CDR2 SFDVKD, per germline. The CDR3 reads CATKGDTGELFF. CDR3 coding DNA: TGTGCCACCAAGGGGGACACCGGGGAGCTGTTTTTT.

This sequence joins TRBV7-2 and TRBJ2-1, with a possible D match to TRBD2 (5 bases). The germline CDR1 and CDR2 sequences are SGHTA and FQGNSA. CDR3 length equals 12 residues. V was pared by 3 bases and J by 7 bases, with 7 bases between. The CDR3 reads CASSFRTNEQFF. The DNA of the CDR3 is TGTGCCAGCAGCTTTAGGACTAATGAGCAGTTCTTC.